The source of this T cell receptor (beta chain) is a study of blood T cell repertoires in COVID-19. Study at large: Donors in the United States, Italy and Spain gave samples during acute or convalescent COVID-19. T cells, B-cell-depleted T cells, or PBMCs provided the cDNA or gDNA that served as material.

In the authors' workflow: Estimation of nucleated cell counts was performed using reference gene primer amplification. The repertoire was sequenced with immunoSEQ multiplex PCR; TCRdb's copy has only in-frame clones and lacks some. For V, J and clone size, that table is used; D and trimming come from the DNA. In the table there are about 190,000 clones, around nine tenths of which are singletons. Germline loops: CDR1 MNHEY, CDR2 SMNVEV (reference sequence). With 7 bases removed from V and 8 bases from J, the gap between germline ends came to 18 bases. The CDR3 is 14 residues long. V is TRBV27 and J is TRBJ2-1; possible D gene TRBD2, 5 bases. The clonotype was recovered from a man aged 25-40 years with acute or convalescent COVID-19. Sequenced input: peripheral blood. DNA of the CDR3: TGTGCCAGCAAAGAGGGTTTGGGCCCGTATGAGCAGTTCTTC. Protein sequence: CASKEGLGPYEQFF.